This TCR beta chain was profiled in a study of early T cells in non-severe SARS-CoV-2 infection. Germline V CDR1 and CDR2: SGDLS, YYNGEE. V lost 4 bases to trimming and J lost 0 bases, with 17 bases between them. The CDR3 runs 17 residues. TCRdb redid the calling of the 5' RACE reads with MiXCR, one entry per CDR3 protein. The sample yields about 84,000 distinct CDR3 sequences, 9% to 13% seen once. This clonotype turned up a few times. Sequencing was done on a sample of whole blood. This receptor was taken from an adult who was a healthcare worker with PCR-confirmed SARS-CoV-2 infection or an uninfected control (not recorded which). This chain uses TRBV9 with TRBJ2-1; perhaps TRBD2 as D (7 bases). CDR3: CASSLGAGAASYNEQFF. CDR3 coding DNA: TGTGCCAGCAGCTTGGGGGCGGGGGCCGCCTCCTACAATGAGCAGTTCTTC.